This TCR beta chain was found in a study of T-cell memory formation after mild COVID-19. Amplification by 5'RACE using constant-segment primers produced TCR alpha and TCR beta cDNA libraries that carried sample barcodes and UMIs. TCRdb recomputed calls from the 5' RACE reads with MiXCR, one row per CDR3 protein. The data contain 220,000 or so distinct CDR3 sequences, just over 9.5% of them seen just once; the ten biggest clones take up 3.5%. Germline V gene data show CDR1 as SGHRS and CDR2 as YFSETQ. CDR3 length: 14 amino acids. Trimming shortened V by 0 bases and J by 7 bases, and 8 bases separated the two germline ends. This clonotype has a handful of counts.

The chain is built from TRBV5-1 and TRBJ1-6, with D perhaps TRBD1 (5 bases). The clonotype comes from a man between 18 and 29 years old who had mild COVID-19 (a few samples of this study predate the infection). Cell type and time point are not known. Sequencing was performed on PBMCs or a T cell subset sorted from them (not recorded which). CDR3 sequence reads: CASSLGGWNSPLHF. CDR3 nucleotide sequence: TGCGCCAGCAGCTTGGGGGGGTGGAATTCACCCCTCCACTTT.